The 2 T cell receptor beta chains in this list originate from one sample, sequenced in a study of T cells after posttransplantation cyclophosphamide. Data came from immunoSEQ multiplex PCR; TCRdb stores just in-frame clones and leaves some out. There are more than 30,000 clones in the sample, none observed a single time. The sample taken for sequencing was PBMCs. These receptors came from a girl aged 5-17 years in good health, CMV-negative, and a related stem cell transplant donor.

This clone came up many times. V usage is TRBV28 and J usage is TRBJ2-7; 8 bases are shared with TRBD1. Germline values: CDR1 MDHEN, CDR2 SYDVKM. Trimming at V came to 10 bases and at J to 6 bases, leaving 14 bases not matched to a gene. There are 14 residues in the CDR3. The CDR3 reads CATLDRGKFAEQYF. The DNA for the CDR3 is TGTGCCACCCTCGACAGGGGAAAATTTGCCGAGCAGTACTTC.

The rearrangement joins TRBV29-1 to TRBJ2-7; weak D call: TRBD2 (7 bases). CDR1 is SQVTM, CDR2 ANQGSEA, per germline. The CDR3 has 14 residues. V shed 7 bases and J shed 0 bases, with 16 bases lying between them. The CDR3 here is CSAGEGSSSYEQYF. CDR3 sequence (DNA): TGCAGCGCAGGGGAGGGCTCAAGCTCCTACGAGCAGTACTTC.